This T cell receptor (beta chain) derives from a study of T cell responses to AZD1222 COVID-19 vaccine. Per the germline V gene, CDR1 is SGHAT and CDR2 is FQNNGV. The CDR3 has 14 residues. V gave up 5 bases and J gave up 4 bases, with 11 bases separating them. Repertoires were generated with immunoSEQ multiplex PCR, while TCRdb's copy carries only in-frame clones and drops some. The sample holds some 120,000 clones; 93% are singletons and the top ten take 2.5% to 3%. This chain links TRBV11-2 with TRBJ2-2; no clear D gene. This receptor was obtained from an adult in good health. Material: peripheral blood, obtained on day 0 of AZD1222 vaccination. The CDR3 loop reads CASSPRMGTGELFF. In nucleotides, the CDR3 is TGTGCCAGCAGCCCTAGGATGGGCACCGGGGAGCTGTTTTTT.